This T cell receptor (beta chain) was sequenced during a study of cytomegalovirus exposure and HLA in healthy donors. Across the study: Early on, a data release was issued that held roughly 86 million unique TCRs from HLA-typed donors. General study findings and limits: Using a false discovery rate of 0.05, a later analysis showed that approximately 18,000 TCR beta sequences were associated with HLA alleles. A previous analysis found most TCR beta V segments productive roughly 87% or roughly 30% of the time.

This clone was observed a handful of times. Its antigen is undetermined. 13 Jbeta primers and 60 Vbeta primers were used for the PCR. Under the authors' procedure: Some 12 million shared chains were among the roughly 80 million unique TCR beta chains that a later analysis counted. TCRdb's table, derived via immunoSEQ multiplex PCR, lists solely in-frame clones and lacks some. The D gene and trimming were derived from the DNA, and the V and J assignments and clone size from that table. In the table there are about 75,000 clones, approximately 82% of which are singletons. Germline-derived CDR1 and CDR2 are LNHDA and SQIVND (reference sequence). The CDR3 loop spans 14 amino acids. The junction had 2 bases not matched to a gene; V was cut back by 4 bases and J by 2 bases.

The chain recombines TRBV19 with TRBJ2-1, with TRBD1 identical over 7 bases. Sequenced input: PBMCs. The sequence derives from a man in his sixties or seventies in good health and CMV-seropositive. CDR3 amino acids: CASSTGTAYNEQFF. CDR3 nucleotides: TGTGCCAGTAGTACCGGGACAGCCTACAATGAGCAGTTCTTC.